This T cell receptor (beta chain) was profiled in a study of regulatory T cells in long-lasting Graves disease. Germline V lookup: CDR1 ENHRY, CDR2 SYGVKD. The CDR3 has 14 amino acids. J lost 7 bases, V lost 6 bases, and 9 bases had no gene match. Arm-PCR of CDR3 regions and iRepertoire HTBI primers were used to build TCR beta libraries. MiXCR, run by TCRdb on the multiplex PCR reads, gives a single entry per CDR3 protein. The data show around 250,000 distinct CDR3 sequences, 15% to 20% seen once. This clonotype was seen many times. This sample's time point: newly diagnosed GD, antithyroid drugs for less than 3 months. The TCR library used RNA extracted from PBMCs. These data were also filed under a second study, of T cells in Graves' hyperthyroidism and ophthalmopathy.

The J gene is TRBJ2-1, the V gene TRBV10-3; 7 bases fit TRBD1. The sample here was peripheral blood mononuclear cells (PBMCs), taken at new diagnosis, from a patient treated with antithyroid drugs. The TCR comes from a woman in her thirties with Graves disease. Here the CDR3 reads CAISLDREGNEQFF. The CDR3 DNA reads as TGTGCCATCAGCCTTGACAGGGAAGGAAATGAGCAGTTCTTC.